The 5 T cell receptor beta chains given below trace back to one sample, sequenced in a study of blood T cells in healthy people across ages. Sample-barcoded 5' priming and a J-beta primer mix drove a second PCR of roughly 7 to 11 cycles. TCRdb fed the 5' RACE reads into MiXCR, producing one record per CDR3 protein. The repertoire holds approximately 690,000 distinct CDR3 sequences, with roughly 53% as singletons. Material: blood. The source of these receptors is a man aged 60 to 69 in good health.

V and J are TRBV6-2 or TRBV6-3 and TRBJ1-4; D gene ambiguous. The germline V and J ends were trimmed by 4 bases and 8 bases, with 11 bases remaining between them. CDR1 is MNHEY, CDR2 SVGEGT, per germline. The CDR3 totals 13 residues. The DNA for the CDR3 is TGTGCCAGCAGTTCCAGACACGGGGAAAAACTGTTTTTT. Its protein is CASSSRHGEKLFF.

This clonotype showed up just a few times. The rearrangement links TRBV20-1 to TRBJ2-1, with 7 nucleotides matching TRBD1. CDR3 length equals 14 residues. CDR1 is DFQATT and CDR2 is SNEGSKA in the germline V gene (reference sequence). V shed 4 bases and J 4 bases; nucleotides not matched to a gene: 7. The CDR3 nucleotides read TGCAGTGCTAAAGCCAGCAGGGGGTACAATGAGCAGTTCTTC. Its protein is CSAKASRGYNEQFF.

This clonotype showed up just once. The chain has TRBV9 and TRBJ1-2; D unclear. Trimming shortened V by 8 bases and J by 6 bases, and 8 bases separated the two germline ends. Germline lookup yields CDR1 SGDLS and CDR2 YYNGEE. CDR3 size: 10 residues. The CDR3 DNA follows: TGTGCCAGTAGCTCAGATGGCTACACCTTC. Protein product: CASSSDGYTF.

This clonotype has at least ten counts. The CDR3 loop reads CASSQDYGGTSGYEQYF. CDR3 in DNA: TGTGCCAGCAGCCAAGATTATGGGGGGACTAGCGGCTACGAGCAGTACTTC. The rearrangement uses TRBV4-2 and TRBJ2-7, with TRBD2 matching 11 bases. Per the germline V gene, CDR1 is LGHNA and CDR2 is YNFKEQ. This CDR3 is built from 17 residues. Unmatched junction bases numbered 7, after V lost 0 bases and J lost 3 bases.

With respect to this clonotype: One junction end disagrees with the germline gene, perhaps due to a read error. The chain's CDR3 is CASNLHRRQETQYF. CDR3 bases: TGTGCCAGCAACTTACACAGGAGACAAGAGACCCAGTACTTC. The rearrangement uses TRBV7-2 and TRBJ2-5, with D possibly matching TRBD1 (5 bases). This CDR3 contains 14 residues. Germline V lookup: CDR1 SGHTA, CDR2 FQGNSA.